This T cell receptor (beta chain) derives from a study of tissue T cells after allogeneic stem cell transplantation. The germline gives CDR1 GKSSPN, CDR2 SITVG. V trimming: 3 bases; J trimming: 3 bases; junction bases outside the gene matches: 5. CDR3 length equals 14 residues. Study-level results: Anatomically similar tissues had similar TCR repertoires within each patient. Few T cell clones were shared across patients, but motif clusters showed tissue-specific shared signatures. Sampling depth was limited, and the cohort was small and clinically varied. Only a limited share of tissue TCRs appeared in blood or spleen.

Worth noting for this clone: Its antigen is not identified. Any gene name here is a mouse gene name. The DNA ends 1 residue before the CDR3 does, and the rest of the CDR3 is filled in from the germline J gene.

TCRdb's table, derived via immunoSEQ multiplex PCR, lists solely in-frame clones and lacks some. This sample has roughly 20,000 clones, with approximately 70% found just once. The sequence came from a female BALB/c mouse in good health. This mouse strain has H2-d as its MHC haplotype. What was sequenced was blood. This chain uses TRBV31 with TRBJ1-1; 9 nucleotides agree with TRBD1. CDR3 protein: CAWSPDRGDTEVFF. The CDR3 DNA, read in part, is TGTGCCTGGAGCCCGGACAGGGGAGACACAGAAGTCTTC.